What follows describes a single TCR beta chain. The data were produced by immunoSEQ multiplex PCR, yet TCRdb's version contains in-frame clones alone and is incomplete. The top ten clones hold around 0.52% of a sample with about 68,000 clones, 90% of them seen once. These data come from a study of blood T cell repertoires in COVID-19. Study-wide background: PBMCs, B-cell-depleted T cells, or T cells provided the cDNA or gDNA that made up the material.

The V end lost 2 bases, the J end lost 4 bases, and 28 bases lay between the germline ends. The germline V gene encodes CDR1 LGHNA and CDR2 YSLEER. The CDR3 spans 20 residues. The chain links TRBV4-3 to TRBJ2-3, with D possibly TRBD1 on 11 matching bases. The clonotype originates from a man between 45 and 60 years old with COVID-19, enrolled during active disease. Sequencing was done on a sample of peripheral blood. The CDR3 nucleotides read TGCGCCAGCAGCCAAAAAGGGACAGGGGGAGCGGGAGGGCCCCCAGATACGCAGTATTTT. It specifies CASSQKGTGGAGGPPDTQYF.